A selection of T cell receptor beta chains follows, all from one sample in a study of blood T cell repertoires in COVID-19. Data came from immunoSEQ multiplex PCR; TCRdb stores just in-frame clones and leaves some out. The table records about 300,000 clones, about 90% of them present only once. Material for sequencing was peripheral blood. The receptors were sampled from a woman between 45 and 60 years old with COVID-19, enrolled during active disease. CDR3s include the opening cysteine and the closing phenylalanine or tryptophan. A D gene is named only where the DNA matches it firmly. The size of a clone is reported for some rows only, either as once, few or many, or as a class for expanded clones.

>TRBV3-1/TRBV3-2|TRBJ2-7|-|9|-
CASSHGSTF
TGTGCCAGCAGCCATGGGAGTACCTTC
>TRBV10-3|TRBJ1-1|-|13|-
CAIGSGPNTEAFF
TGTGCCATCGGTTCAGGGCCGAACACTGAAGCTTTCTTT
>TRBV18|TRBJ1-1|-|13|-
CASSRETYTEAFF
TGTGCCAGCTCACGTGAAACATACACTGAAGCTTTCTTT
>TRBV27|TRBJ2-7|-|16|-
CASEKGDLATFYEQYF
TGTGCCAGCGAAAAAGGAGACCTAGCGACTTTCTACGAGCAGTACTTC
>TRBV18|TRBJ2-1|-|13|-
CASSPAAYNEQFF
TGTGCCAGCTCACCGGCGGCCTACAATGAGCAGTTCTTC
>TRBV15|TRBJ2-7|-|16|TRBD2
CATSRDKAGGPSEQYF
TGTGCCACCAGCAGAGATAAGGCGGGAGGGCCGTCCGAGCAGTACTTC
>TRBV29-1|TRBJ2-1|once|10|-
CSSGENEQFF
TGCAGCTCGGGGGAGAATGAGCAGTTCTTC
>TRBV7-2|TRBJ2-7|-|11|-
CASSFNYEQYF
TGTGCCAGCAGCTTTAACTACGAGCAGTACTTC
>TRBV24-1|TRBJ2-2|-|14|-
CATSPRGNTGELFF
TGTGCCACCAGTCCCCGGGGAAACACCGGGGAGCTGTTTTTT
>TRBV6-5|TRBJ1-5|-|14|-
CASRGGGSNQPQHF
TGTGCCAGCAGAGGGGGAGGGAGCAATCAGCCCCAGCATTTT
>TRBV16|TRBJ2-7|-|15|TRBD2
CASSQSWTSSYEQYF
TGTGCCAGCAGCCAATCGTGGACTAGCTCCTACGAGCAGTACTTC
>TRBV5-6|TRBJ2-5|-|11|-
CASSYREIQYF
TGTGCCAGCAGCTACCGGGAAATCCAGTACTTC
>TRBV18|TRBJ2-5|-|14|TRBD1
CASSPLDRGETQYF
TGTGCCAGCTCACCACTGGACAGGGGGGAGACCCAGTACTTC
>TRBV5-1|TRBJ2-3|-|16|TRBD2
CASSLRLAITTDTQYF
TGCGCCAGCAGCCTAAGACTAGCGATAACGACAGATACGCAGTATTTT
>TRBV5-6|TRBJ2-1|-|12|TRBD2
CASSFWGRARFF
TGTGCCAGCAGCTTCTGGGGGAGGGCCAGGTTCTTC